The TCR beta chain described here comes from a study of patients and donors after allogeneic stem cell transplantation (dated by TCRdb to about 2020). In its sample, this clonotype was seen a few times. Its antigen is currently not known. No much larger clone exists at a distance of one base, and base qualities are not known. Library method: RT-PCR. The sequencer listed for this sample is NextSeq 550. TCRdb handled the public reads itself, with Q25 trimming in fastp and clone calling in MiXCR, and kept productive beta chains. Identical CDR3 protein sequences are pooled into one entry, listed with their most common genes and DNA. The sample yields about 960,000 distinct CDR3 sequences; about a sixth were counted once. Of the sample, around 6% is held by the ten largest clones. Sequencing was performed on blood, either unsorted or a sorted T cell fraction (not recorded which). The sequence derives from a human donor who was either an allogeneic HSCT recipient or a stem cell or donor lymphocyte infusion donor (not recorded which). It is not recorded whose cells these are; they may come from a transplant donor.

The nucleotide sequence reads as follows: TGTGCCAGCAGCCAGGCTCTAGCGGGAGGGCCAAATGAGCAGTTCTTC. This sequence encodes CASSQALAGGPNEQFF. The chain joins TRBV4-2 to TRBJ2-1, and 12 junctional nucleotides match TRBD2. At the junction V is shortened by 3 bases and J by 7 bases; bases outside the gene matches: 7. The CDR1 and CDR2 encoded by the germline V gene are LGHNA and YNFKEQ. CDR3 length: 16 amino acids, cysteine to phenylalanine. The retained sequence is limited to the CDR3, 48 bases, with the frame set at the first base.